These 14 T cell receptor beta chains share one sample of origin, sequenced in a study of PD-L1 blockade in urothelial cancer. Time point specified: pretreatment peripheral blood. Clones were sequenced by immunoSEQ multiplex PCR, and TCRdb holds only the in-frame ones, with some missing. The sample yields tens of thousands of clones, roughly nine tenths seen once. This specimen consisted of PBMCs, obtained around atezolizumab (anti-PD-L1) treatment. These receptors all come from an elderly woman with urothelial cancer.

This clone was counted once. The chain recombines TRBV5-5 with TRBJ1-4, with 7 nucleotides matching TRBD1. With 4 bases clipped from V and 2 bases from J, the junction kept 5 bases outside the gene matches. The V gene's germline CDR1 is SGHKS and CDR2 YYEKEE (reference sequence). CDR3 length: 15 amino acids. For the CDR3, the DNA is TGTGCCAGCAGCAGCCTACAGGGGACTAATGAAAAACTGTTTTTT. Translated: CASSSLQGTNEKLFF.

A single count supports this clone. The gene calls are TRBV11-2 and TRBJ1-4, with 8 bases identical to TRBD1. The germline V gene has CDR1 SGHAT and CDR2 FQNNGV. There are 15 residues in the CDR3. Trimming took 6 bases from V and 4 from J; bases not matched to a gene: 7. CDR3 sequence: CASRYQGADNEKLFF. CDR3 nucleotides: TGTGCCAGCAGATATCAGGGGGCGGATAATGAAAAACTGTTTTTT.

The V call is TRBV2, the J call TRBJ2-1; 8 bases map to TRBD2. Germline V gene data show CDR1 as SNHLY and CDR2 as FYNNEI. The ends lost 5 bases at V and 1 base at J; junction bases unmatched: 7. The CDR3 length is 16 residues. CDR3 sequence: CASSKLAALSYNEQFF. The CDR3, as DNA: TGTGCCAGCAGTAAACTAGCGGCTTTGTCCTACAATGAGCAGTTCTTC.

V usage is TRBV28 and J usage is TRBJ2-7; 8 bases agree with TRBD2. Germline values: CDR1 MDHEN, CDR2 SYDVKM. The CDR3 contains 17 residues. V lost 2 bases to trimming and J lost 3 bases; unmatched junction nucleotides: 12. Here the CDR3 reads CASSLGLIAGLLYEQYF. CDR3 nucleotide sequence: TGTGCCAGCAGTTTAGGCCTTATAGCGGGACTACTCTACGAGCAGTACTTC.

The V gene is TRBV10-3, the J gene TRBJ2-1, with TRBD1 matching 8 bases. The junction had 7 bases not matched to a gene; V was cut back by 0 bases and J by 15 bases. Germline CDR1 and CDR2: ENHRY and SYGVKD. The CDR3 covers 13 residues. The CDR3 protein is CAISESIGQGLFF. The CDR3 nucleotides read TGTGCCATCAGTGAGTCAATTGGACAGGGATTGTTCTTC.

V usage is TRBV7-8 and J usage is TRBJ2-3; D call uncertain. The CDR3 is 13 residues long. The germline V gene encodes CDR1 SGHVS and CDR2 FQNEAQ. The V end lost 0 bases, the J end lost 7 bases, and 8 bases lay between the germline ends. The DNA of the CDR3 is TGTGCCAGCAGCTTAGCCAGCGTATATACGCAGTATTTT. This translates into CASSLASVYTQYF. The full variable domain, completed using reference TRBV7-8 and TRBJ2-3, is GAGVSQSPRYKVAKRGQDVALRCDPISGHVSLFWYQQALGQGPEFLTYFQNEAQLDKSGLPSDRFFAERPEGSVSTLKIQRTQQEDSAVYLCASSLASVYTQYFGPGTRLTVL.

CDR3 in DNA: TGTGCCAGCTCACCACCTGGGACAGCTAGCACAGATACGCAGTATTTT. Its protein is CASSPPGTASTDTQYF. The chain employs TRBV18 and TRBJ2-3; 7 nucleotides match TRBD1. The germline gives CDR1 KGHSH, CDR2 LQKENI. After removal of 0 bases from V and 0 bases from J, the junction contained 3 bases not matched to a gene. The CDR3 is 16 amino acids.

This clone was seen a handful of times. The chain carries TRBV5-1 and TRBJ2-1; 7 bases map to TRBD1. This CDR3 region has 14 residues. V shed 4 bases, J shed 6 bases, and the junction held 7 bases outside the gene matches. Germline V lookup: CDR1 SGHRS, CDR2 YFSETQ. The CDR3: CASSPGQRINEQFF. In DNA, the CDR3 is TGCGCCAGCAGCCCGGGACAGAGGATCAATGAGCAGTTCTTC.

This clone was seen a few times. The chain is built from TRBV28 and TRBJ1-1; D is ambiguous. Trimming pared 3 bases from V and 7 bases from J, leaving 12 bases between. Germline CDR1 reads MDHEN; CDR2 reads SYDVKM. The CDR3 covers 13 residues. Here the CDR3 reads CASSFWSVGEAFF. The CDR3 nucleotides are TGTGCCAGCAGTTTCTGGTCCGTCGGTGAAGCTTTCTTT.

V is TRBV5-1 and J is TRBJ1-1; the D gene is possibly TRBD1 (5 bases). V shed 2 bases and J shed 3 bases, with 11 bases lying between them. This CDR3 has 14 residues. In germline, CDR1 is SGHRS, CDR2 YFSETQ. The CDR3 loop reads CASSFGGFDTEAFF. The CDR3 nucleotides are TGCGCCAGCAGCTTTGGGGGGTTTGACACTGAAGCTTTCTTT.

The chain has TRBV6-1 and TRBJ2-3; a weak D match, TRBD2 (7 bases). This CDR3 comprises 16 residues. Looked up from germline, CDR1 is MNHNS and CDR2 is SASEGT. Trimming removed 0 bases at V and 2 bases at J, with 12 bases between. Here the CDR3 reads CASSEATGRATDTQYF. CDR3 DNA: TGTGCCAGCAGTGAAGCTACAGGGAGGGCCACAGATACGCAGTATTTT.

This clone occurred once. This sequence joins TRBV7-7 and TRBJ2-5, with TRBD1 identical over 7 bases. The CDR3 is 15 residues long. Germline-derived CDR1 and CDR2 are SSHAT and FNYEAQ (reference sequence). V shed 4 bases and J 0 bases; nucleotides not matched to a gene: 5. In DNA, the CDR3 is TGTGCCAGCAGCTCCCCGGGACAGCACCAAGAGACCCAGTACTTC. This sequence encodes CASSSPGQHQETQYF. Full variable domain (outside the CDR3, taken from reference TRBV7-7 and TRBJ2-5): GAGVSQSPRYKVTKRGQDVTLRCDPISSHATLYWYQQALGQGPEFLTYFNYEAQPDKSGLPSDRFSAERPEGSISTLTIQRTEQRDSAMYRCASSSPGQHQETQYFGPGTRLLVL.

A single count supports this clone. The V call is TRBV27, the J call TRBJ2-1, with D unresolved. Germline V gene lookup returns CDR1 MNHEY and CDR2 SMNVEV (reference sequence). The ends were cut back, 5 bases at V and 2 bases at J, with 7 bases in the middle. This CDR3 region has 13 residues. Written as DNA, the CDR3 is TGTGCCAGCAGTCCCCAGACCTACAATGAGCAGTTCTTC. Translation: CASSPQTYNEQFF.

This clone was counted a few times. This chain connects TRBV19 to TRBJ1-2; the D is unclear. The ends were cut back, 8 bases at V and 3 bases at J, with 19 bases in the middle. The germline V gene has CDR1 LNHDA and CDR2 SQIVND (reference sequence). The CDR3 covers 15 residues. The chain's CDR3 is CASLRGGAGDYGYTF. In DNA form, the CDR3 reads TGTGCCAGTCTACGAGGAGGCGCCGGTGACTATGGCTACACCTTC.